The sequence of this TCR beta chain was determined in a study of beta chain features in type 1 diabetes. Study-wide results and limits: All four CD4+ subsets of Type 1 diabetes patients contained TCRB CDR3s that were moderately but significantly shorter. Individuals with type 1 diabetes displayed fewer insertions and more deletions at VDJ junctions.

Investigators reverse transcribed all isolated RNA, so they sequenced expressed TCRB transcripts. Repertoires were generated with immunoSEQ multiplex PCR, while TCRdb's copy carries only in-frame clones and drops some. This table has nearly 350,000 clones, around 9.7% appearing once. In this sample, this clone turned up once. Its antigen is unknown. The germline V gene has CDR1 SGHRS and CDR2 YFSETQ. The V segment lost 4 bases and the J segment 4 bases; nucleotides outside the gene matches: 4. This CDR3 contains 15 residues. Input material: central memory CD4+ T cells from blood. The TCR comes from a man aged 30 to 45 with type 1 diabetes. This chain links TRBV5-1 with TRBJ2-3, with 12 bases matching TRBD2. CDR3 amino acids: CASSVLAGGPDTQYF. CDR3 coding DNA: TGCGCCAGCAGCGTACTAGCGGGGGGCCCAGATACGCAGTATTTT.